These 10 T cell receptor beta chains came from one sample sequenced in a study of T cell changes during pregnancy in multiple sclerosis. Repertoires were generated with immunoSEQ multiplex PCR, while TCRdb's copy carries only in-frame clones and drops some. The table lists tens of thousands of clones, over 95% of them singletons. Sequencing was performed on CD8+ T cells from peripheral blood mononuclear cells, taken after pregnancy. The source is a female donor with multiple sclerosis, enrolled in a pregnancy study.

V is TRBV11-3 and J is TRBJ2-3, with D perhaps TRBD2 (6 bases). V lost 4 bases and J lost 8, with 13 bases in between. Germline V gene sequence: CDR1 SGHNT, CDR2 YENEEA. The CDR3 runs to 13 residues. CDR3: CASSSSEGGTQYF. CDR3 nucleotides: TGTGCCAGCAGCTCGTCGGAGGGCGGTACGCAGTATTTT. Looking up the rest from reference TRBV11-3 and TRBJ2-3 gives the full variable domain: EAGVVQSPRYKIIEKKQPVAFWCNPISGHNTLYWYLQNLGQGPELLIRYENEEAVDDSQLPKDRFSAERLKGVDSTLKIQPAELGDSAVYLCASSSSEGGTQYFGPGTRLTVL.

The table lists this clone with a count of one. V usage is TRBV10-3 and J usage is TRBJ2-3; TRBD2 is a possible D gene (6 bases). CDR1 and CDR2 (germline): ENHRY, SYGVKD. The CDR3 spans 14 residues. Trimming removed 0 bases at V and 4 bases at J, with 8 bases between. The CDR3 DNA reads TGTGCCATCAGTGAGTCGGGGGGAGCAGATACGCAGTATTTT. It yields the protein CAISESGGADTQYF.

J is TRBJ2-5 and V is TRBV4-2; the match to TRBD1 covers 7 bases. This CDR3 has 16 amino acids. CDR1 is LGHNA and CDR2 is YNFKEQ in the germline V gene. Losses at the gene ends were 0 bases for V and 1 base for J; bases not matched to a gene: 5. The DNA for the CDR3 is TGTGCCAGCAGCCAAGATCCGACAGGGAGCCAAGAGACCCAGTACTTC. This gives the protein CASSQDPTGSQETQYF.

The chain couples TRBV9 to TRBJ2-3; 11 bases match TRBD2. The CDR3 runs to 16 residues. The V segment lost 4 bases and the J segment 2 bases; nucleotides outside the gene matches: 6. Germline CDR1 reads SGDLS; CDR2 reads YYNGEE. This chain's CDR3 is CASSLGTSGFTDTQYF. CDR3 nucleotide sequence: TGTGCCAGCAGCCTCGGGACTAGCGGATTCACAGATACGCAGTATTTT.

The chain carries TRBV25-1 and TRBJ2-7; 8 nucleotides align to TRBD2. The ends lost 0 bases at V and 1 base at J; junction bases unmatched: 2. Germline CDR1 reads MGHDK; CDR2 reads SYGVNS. The CDR3 consists of 15 residues. The CDR3 coding sequence is TGTGCCAGCAGTGAATACACTAGCGGTTCCTACGAGCAGTACTTC. Protein: CASSEYTSGSYEQYF.

This chain links TRBV9 with TRBJ2-1, with 10 bases identical to TRBD2. Germline V gene sequence: CDR1 SGDLS, CDR2 YYNGEE. The ends lost 4 bases at V and 4 bases at J; junction bases unmatched: 26. The CDR3 has 22 amino acids. The CDR3 reads CASSSPRTHAIGAGGPYNEQFF. CDR3 DNA sequence: TGTGCCAGCAGCTCGCCGCGGACACACGCTATCGGAGCGGGAGGGCCGTACAATGAGCAGTTCTTC.

The V gene is TRBV5-1, the J gene TRBJ2-3; 15 positions match TRBD2. Trimming removed 4 bases from V and 7 bases from J; junction bases left unmatched: 10. The germline V gene encodes CDR1 SGHRS and CDR2 YFSETQ. The CDR3 extends over 17 amino acids. The CDR3 here is CASSKGTSGRRENTQYF. The DNA of the CDR3 is TGCGCCAGCAGCAAAGGGACTAGCGGGAGGAGGGAAAATACGCAGTATTTT.

The chain has TRBV7-9 and TRBJ2-1, with 10 bases identical to TRBD2. The J segment lost 9 bases and the V segment lost 1 base, leaving 6 bases of the junction unmatched. This CDR3 comprises 15 residues. CDR1 and CDR2 (germline): SEHNR, FQNEAQ (reference sequence). The DNA for the CDR3 is TGTGCCAGCAGCTTAGGGCTAGCGGGAGCTTTTGAGCAGTTCTTC. It is translated as CASSLGLAGAFEQFF.

The CDR3 coding sequence is TGTGCCAGCAGTTACCACAGACAGGTTGGTACTGAAGCTTTCTTT. As protein: CASSYHRQVGTEAFF. The V gene is TRBV27, the J gene TRBJ1-1; perhaps TRBD1 as D (6 bases). Germline CDR1 MNHEY, CDR2 SMNVEV (reference sequence). The V end was cut by 4 bases, the J end by 5 bases, with 17 bases between. The CDR3 loop spans 15 amino acids.

The V gene is TRBV6-5, the J gene TRBJ2-1; D is possibly TRBD1 (6 bases). CDR3 size: 13 residues. Germline lookup yields CDR1 MNHEY and CDR2 SVGAGI. The V gene lost 7 bases and the J gene lost 6 bases, with 13 bases spanning the gap. The CDR3 spells CASNPGQTNEQFF. The CDR3 coding sequence is TGTGCCAGCAACCCAGGACAGACCAATGAGCAGTTCTTC.